These 20 T cell receptor beta chains were all obtained from the same sample, sequenced in a study of graft-versus-host responses after intestinal transplantation. The table came from immunoSEQ multiplex PCR; TCRdb's copy has only in-frame clones and leaves some out. The repertoire includes tens of thousands of clones, roughly 92% of them detected once, and 43% sits in the top ten. The sequences come from PBMCs, collected roughly 260 days after intestinal transplant. The receptors were sampled from a human patient who received an intestinal transplant, so some T cells may come from the graft donor.

This rearrangement joins TRBV7-8 to TRBJ1-5; D is ambiguous. The CDR3 spans 16 residues. The V gene's germline CDR1 is SGHVS and CDR2 FQNEAQ. V lost 0 bases to trimming and J lost 0 bases, with 9 bases between them. The DNA of the CDR3 is TGTGCCAGCAGCTTAGCCACAACGTATAGCAATCAGCCCCAGCATTTT. Protein sequence: CASSLATTYSNQPQHF.

This clone was seen a single time. This chain connects TRBV2 to TRBJ1-1; 8 bases fit TRBD1. The CDR3 sequence is 14 residues long. Trimming took 0 bases from V and 7 from J; bases not matched to a gene: 4. Looked up from germline, CDR1 is SNHLY and CDR2 is FYNNEI. This CDR3 reads CASSEAGTGHEAFF. The DNA of the CDR3 is TGTGCCAGCAGTGAAGCTGGGACAGGACATGAAGCTTTCTTT.

CDR3 protein: CASSLGSEETQYF. For the CDR3, the DNA is TGCGCCAGCAGCTTGGGCAGCGAAGAGACCCAGTACTTC. The chain uses TRBV5-1 and TRBJ2-5, with D unresolved. Trimming cost V 0 bases and J 3 bases, with 6 bases left between them. Germline CDR1 is SGHRS and CDR2 is YFSETQ. The CDR3 has 13 residues.

A single count supports this clone. The V call is TRBV19, the J call TRBJ2-7; unclear D gene. The CDR3 extends over 14 amino acids. Trimming shortened V by 4 bases and J by 0 bases, and 10 bases separated the two germline ends. Germline CDR1 reads LNHDA; CDR2 reads SQIVND (reference sequence). The chain's CDR3 is CASSRDVTSYEQYF. The CDR3 DNA is TGTGCCAGTAGTAGAGACGTAACCTCCTACGAGCAGTACTTC.

V usage is TRBV7-6 and J usage is TRBJ2-1, with 7 nucleotides matching TRBD1. CDR1 is SGHVS, CDR2 FNYEAQ, per germline. This CDR3 comprises 15 residues. The V segment lost 4 bases and the J segment 4 bases; nucleotides outside the gene matches: 7. The CDR3 reads CASSSRQGDYNEQFF. DNA of the CDR3: TGTGCCAGCAGCTCGAGACAGGGAGATTACAATGAGCAGTTCTTC.

J is TRBJ2-2 and V is TRBV6-5, with D maybe TRBD2 (5 bases). V lost 7 bases to trimming and J lost 4 bases, with 13 bases between them. CDR1 and CDR2 (germline): MNHEY, SVGAGI. The CDR3 length is 14 residues. The chain's CDR3 is CASTRTAGTGELFF. For the CDR3, the DNA is TGTGCCAGCACTAGGACCGCGGGCACCGGGGAGCTGTTTTTT.

The chain is built from TRBV30 and TRBJ1-1; D gene uncertain. V lost 2 bases, J lost 0 bases, and 7 bases lay in between. This CDR3 contains 13 residues. In germline, CDR1 is GTSNPN, CDR2 SVGIG (reference sequence). CDR3 region: CAWSRVMNTEAFF. The CDR3 DNA is TGTGCCTGGAGTCGCGTTATGAACACTGAAGCTTTCTTT. The full variable domain, with the rest looked up from reference TRBV30 and TRBJ1-1, is SQTIHQWPATLVQPVGSPLSLECTVEGTSNPNLYWYRQAAGRGLQLLFYSVGIGQISSEVPQNLSASRPQDRQFILSSKKLLLSDSGFYLCAWSRVMNTEAFFGQGTRLTVV.

The V and J genes are TRBV10-2 and TRBJ1-1; TRBD1 agrees at 9 bases. From germline, CDR1 is WSHSY and CDR2 SAAADI. With V trimmed by 4 bases and J by 7 bases, 7 bases remained unmatched. The CDR3 length is 14 residues. The CDR3 DNA sequence: TGCGCCAGCAGTGTGGGCACAGGGGGCCGTGAAGCTTTCTTT. This gives the protein CASSVGTGGREAFF.

The gene calls are TRBV15 and TRBJ2-7, with D perhaps matching TRBD1 or TRBD2 (5 bases each). Trimming removed 2 bases at V and 2 bases at J, with 10 bases between. Germline values: CDR1 LNHNV, CDR2 YYDKDF (reference sequence). The CDR3 spans 14 residues. The CDR3 coding sequence is TGTGCCACCAGCAGATTGGGACGGACCTACGAGCAGTACTTC. As protein: CATSRLGRTYEQYF.

This chain connects TRBV5-1 to TRBJ2-1, with TRBD2 matching over 8 bases. Trimming cost V 2 bases and J 6 bases; bases outside gene matches: 7. Germline lookup yields CDR1 SGHRS and CDR2 YFSETQ. The CDR3 sequence is 15 residues long. The CDR3 is CASSFRLAGPNEQFF. The CDR3, as DNA: TGCGCCAGCAGCTTTAGGTTAGCGGGACCCAATGAGCAGTTCTTC.

The rearrangement links TRBV10-2 to TRBJ1-1, with TRBD1 as a possible D gene (5 bases). The V end was cut by 4 bases, the J end by 1 base, with 10 bases between. Germline V lookup: CDR1 WSHSY, CDR2 SAAADI. CDR3 length equals 14 residues. For the CDR3, the DNA is TGCGCCAGCAGTGGAGGGGTTAAGAACACTGAAGCTTTCTTT. This gives the protein CASSGGVKNTEAFF.

This clone was observed once. V usage is TRBV19 and J usage is TRBJ1-4; no firm D call. CDR1 and CDR2 (germline): LNHDA, SQIVND (reference sequence). V dropped 10 bases and J dropped 0 bases, with 12 bases sitting between them. There are 14 residues in the CDR3. The CDR3 loop is CATNPDATNEKLFF. The DNA for the CDR3 is TGTGCCACCAACCCAGATGCAACTAATGAAAAACTGTTTTTT. The variable domain in full, completed from reference TRBV19 and TRBJ1-4, reads DGGITQSPKYLFRKEGQNVTLSCEQNLNHDAMYWYRQDPGQGLRLIYYSQIVNDFQKGDIAEGYSVSREKKESFPLTVTSAQKNPTAFYLCATNPDATNEKLFFGSGTQLSVL.

V and J are TRBV7-2 and TRBJ1-1; D not certain. Germline lookup yields CDR1 SGHTA and CDR2 FQGNSA. The CDR3 has 16 residues. V shed 5 bases and J shed 3 bases, with 19 bases lying between them. The CDR3 is CASSNGPFFRDTEAFF. For the CDR3, the DNA is TGTGCCAGCAGCAACGGACCGTTCTTTAGGGACACTGAAGCTTTCTTT.

The V and J genes are TRBV27 and TRBJ2-5; tentatively, D is TRBD1 (6 bases). Deletions cut 5 bases from V and 6 bases from J, with 16 bases between. CDR1 and CDR2 (germline): MNHEY, SMNVEV (reference sequence). The CDR3 consists of 14 residues. The CDR3 region is CASSMQGSPQTQYF. Written as DNA, the CDR3 is TGTGCCAGCAGTATGCAGGGGAGCCCTCAGACCCAGTACTTC.

The chain recombines TRBV9 with TRBJ2-7; 9 bases align to TRBD2. There are 16 residues in the CDR3. The V gene end was trimmed by 0 bases and the J gene end by 6 bases; junction bases not matched to a gene: 10. CDR1 and CDR2 (germline): SGDLS, YYNGEE. The CDR3 DNA sequence: TGTGCCAGCAGCGTAGGGTCCCCTAGCGGGGTCGGCGAGCAGTACTTC. As protein: CASSVGSPSGVGEQYF. The complete variable domain, with remaining parts taken from reference TRBV9 and TRBJ2-7, reads DSGVTQTPKHLITATGQRVTLRCSPRSGDLSVYWYQQSLDQGLQFLIQYYNGEERAKGNILERFSAQQFPDLHSELNLSSLELGDSALYFCASSVGSPSGVGEQYFGPGTRLTVT.

This clone was picked up a small number of times. The rearrangement uses TRBV6-6 and TRBJ2-7; D remains ambiguous. CDR3 length equals 11 residues. Germline V gene lookup returns CDR1 MNHNY and CDR2 SVGAGI (reference sequence). The V end was cut by 3 bases, the J end by 6 bases, with 6 bases between. CDR3 bases: TGTGCCAGCAGTTATAGGCTCGAGCAGTACTTC. Translating it yields CASSYRLEQYF.

This chain uses TRBV9 with TRBJ2-7; tentative D call: TRBD1 (6 bases). The CDR3 has 14 residues. V shed 3 bases and J shed 1 base, with 11 bases lying between them. In germline, CDR1 is SGDLS, CDR2 YYNGEE. The CDR3, as DNA: TGTGCCAGCAGCGCCAGACAGGAGTCCTACGAGCAGTACTTC. Its protein product is CASSARQESYEQYF.

The chain combines TRBV28 with TRBJ1-1, with 12 nucleotides matching TRBD1. The CDR3 contains 17 residues. From germline, CDR1 is MDHEN and CDR2 SYDVKM. Trimming took 2 bases from V and 3 from J; bases not matched to a gene: 7. The CDR3 region is CASSLAGTGGRYTEAFF. DNA of the CDR3: TGTGCCAGCAGTTTAGCCGGGACAGGGGGCCGTTACACTGAAGCTTTCTTT.

The chain is built from TRBV6-5 and TRBJ1-1, with D hard to call. The germline V gene encodes CDR1 MNHEY and CDR2 SVGAGI. The CDR3 runs 9 residues. Trimming took 4 bases from V and 10 from J, leaving 4 bases between them. For the CDR3, the DNA is TGTGCCAGCAGTTCGAGAGCTTTCTTT. This gives the protein CASSSRAFF.

This clone occurred once. The CDR3 nucleotides are TGTGCCAGCAGCGCCGGGGCAGGGGAGGCCGGGGAGCTGTTTTTT. It yields the protein CASSAGAGEAGELFF. The gene calls are TRBV9 and TRBJ2-2, with D tentatively TRBD1 or TRBD2 (6 bases each). Germline CDR1 SGDLS, CDR2 YYNGEE. The V and J ends lost 3 bases and 6 bases respectively, with 15 bases between them. The CDR3 has 15 residues. The full variable domain, its missing parts supplied by reference TRBV9 and TRBJ2-2, is DSGVTQTPKHLITATGQRVTLRCSPRSGDLSVYWYQQSLDQGLQFLIQYYNGEERAKGNILERFSAQQFPDLHSELNLSSLELGDSALYFCASSAGAGEAGELFFGEGSRLTVL.